The sample holds a few counts of the clone carrying this TCR beta chain. Its antigen is undetermined. TCRdb re-analysed the 5' RACE reads in MiXCR, keeping a single row per CDR3 protein. Among fewer than 50,000 distinct CDR3 sequences listed, 8.5% to 10% were seen once. The CDR3 contains 16 residues. Germline CDR1 is DFQATT and CDR2 is SNEGSKA (reference sequence). These data come from a study of T-cell memory formation after mild COVID-19. Study-wide context: There were largely donor-specific TCR clusters. Study-level results: Those CD4+ clones that contracted were mainly in CM and EM (CD8+ ones in EMRA). Clones contracting across day 15 to 85 had a balanced CD4/CD8 profile; later expanding clones leaned CD4+. Researchers found some responding clones in pre-infection memory, a sign that cross-reactive memory joined.

The clonotype originates from an adult woman who had mild COVID-19 (a few samples of this study predate the infection). Cell type and time point are not known. Input material: PBMCs or a T cell subset sorted from them (not recorded which). This chain connects TRBV20-1 to TRBJ1-1; 8 nucleotides match TRBD1. DNA for the CDR3: TGCTTAAATATCGGGCCGGGACAGGAAATGAACACTGAAGCTTTCTTT. It codes for CLNIGPGQEMNTEAFF.